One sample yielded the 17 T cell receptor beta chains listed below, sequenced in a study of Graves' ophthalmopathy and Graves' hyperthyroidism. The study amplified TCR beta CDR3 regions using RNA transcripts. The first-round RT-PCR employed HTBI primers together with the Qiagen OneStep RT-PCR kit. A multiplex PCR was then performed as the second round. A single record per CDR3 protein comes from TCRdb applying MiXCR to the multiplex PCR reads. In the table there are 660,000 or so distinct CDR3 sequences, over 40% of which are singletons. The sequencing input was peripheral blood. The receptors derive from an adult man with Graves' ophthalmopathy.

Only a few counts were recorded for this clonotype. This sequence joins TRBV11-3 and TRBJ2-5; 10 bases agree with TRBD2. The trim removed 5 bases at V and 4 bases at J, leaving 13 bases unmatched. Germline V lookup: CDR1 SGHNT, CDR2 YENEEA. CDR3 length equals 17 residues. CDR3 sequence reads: CASSPGLAAVVAETQYF. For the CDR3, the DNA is TGTGCCAGCAGCCCAGGACTAGCGGCGGTTGTGGCAGAGACCCAGTACTTC.

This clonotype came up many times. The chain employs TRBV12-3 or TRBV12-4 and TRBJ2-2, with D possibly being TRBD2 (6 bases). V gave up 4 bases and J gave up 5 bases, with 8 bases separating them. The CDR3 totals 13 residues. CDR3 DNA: TGTGCCAGCAGTTGGCGGGGAACCGGGGAGCTGTTTTTT. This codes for CASSWRGTGELFF.

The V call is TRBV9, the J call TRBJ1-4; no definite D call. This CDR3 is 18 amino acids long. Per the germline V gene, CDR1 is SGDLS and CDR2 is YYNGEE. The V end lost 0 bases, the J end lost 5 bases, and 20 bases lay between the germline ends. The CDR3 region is CASSVDDGVGLVNEKLFF. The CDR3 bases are TGTGCCAGCAGCGTAGACGACGGGGTTGGATTGGTGAATGAAAAACTGTTTTTT.

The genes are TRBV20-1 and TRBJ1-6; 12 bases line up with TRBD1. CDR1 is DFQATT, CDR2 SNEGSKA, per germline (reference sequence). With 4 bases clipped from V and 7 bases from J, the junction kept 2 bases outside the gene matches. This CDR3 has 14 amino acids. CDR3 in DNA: TGCAGTGCTACGGGACAGGGGGCGAATTCACCCCTCCACTTT. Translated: CSATGQGANSPLHF.

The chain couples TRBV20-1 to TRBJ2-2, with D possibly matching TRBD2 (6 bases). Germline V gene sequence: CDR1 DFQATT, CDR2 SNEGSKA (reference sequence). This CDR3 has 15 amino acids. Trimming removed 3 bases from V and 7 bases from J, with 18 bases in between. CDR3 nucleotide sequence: TGCAGTGCTAGCAGTGTTTGGGGAGGTGGCGGGGAGCTGTTTTTT. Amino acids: CSASSVWGGGGELFF.

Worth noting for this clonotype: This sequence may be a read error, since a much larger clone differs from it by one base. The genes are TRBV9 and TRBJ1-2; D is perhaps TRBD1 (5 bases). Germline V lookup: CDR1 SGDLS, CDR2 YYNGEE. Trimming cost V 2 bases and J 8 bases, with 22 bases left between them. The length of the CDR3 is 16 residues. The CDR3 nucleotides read TGTGCCAGCAGCGTTGAGAGAGTCAGCAGGGAAGGAGGCTACACCTTC. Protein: CASSVERVSREGGYTF.

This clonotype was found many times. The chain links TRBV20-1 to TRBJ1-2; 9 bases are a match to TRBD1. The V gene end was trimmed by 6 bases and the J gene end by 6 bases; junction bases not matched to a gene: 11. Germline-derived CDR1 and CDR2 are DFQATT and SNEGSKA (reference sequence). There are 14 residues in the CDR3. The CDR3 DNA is TGCAGTGCCCAAACAGGGGGCGGAAGGCATGGCTACACCTTC. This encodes CSAQTGGGRHGYTF.

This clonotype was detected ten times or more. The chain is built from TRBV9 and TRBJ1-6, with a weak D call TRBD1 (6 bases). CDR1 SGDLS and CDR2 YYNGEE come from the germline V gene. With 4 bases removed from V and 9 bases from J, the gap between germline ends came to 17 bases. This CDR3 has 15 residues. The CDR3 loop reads CASSTYRVGSSPLHF. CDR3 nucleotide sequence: TGTGCCAGCAGCACCTACAGGGTTGGGAGTTCACCCCTCCACTTT.

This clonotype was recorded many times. Here the CDR3 reads CAAQRGAGSDSPLHF. The CDR3 DNA is TGTGCCGCCCAGAGGGGGGCTGGATCTGATTCACCCCTCCACTTT. J is TRBJ1-6 and V is TRBV10-3; D might be TRBD1 (6 bases). Trimming shortened V by 11 bases and J by 8 bases, and 22 bases separated the two germline ends. The CDR3 is made up of 15 amino acids. Germline V gene lookup returns CDR1 ENHRY and CDR2 SYGVKD.

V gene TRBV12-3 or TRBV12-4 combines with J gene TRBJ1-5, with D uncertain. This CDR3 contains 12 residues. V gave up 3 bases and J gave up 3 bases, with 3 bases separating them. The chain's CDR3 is CASSLINQPQHF. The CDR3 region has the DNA TGTGCCAGCAGTTTGATCAATCAGCCCCAGCATTTT.

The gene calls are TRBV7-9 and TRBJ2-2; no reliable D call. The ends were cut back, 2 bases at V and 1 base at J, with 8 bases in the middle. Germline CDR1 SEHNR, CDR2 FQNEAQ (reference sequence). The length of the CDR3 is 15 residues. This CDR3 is CASSLNSENTGELFF. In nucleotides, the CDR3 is TGTGCCAGCAGCTTAAATTCAGAGAACACCGGGGAGCTGTTTTTT.

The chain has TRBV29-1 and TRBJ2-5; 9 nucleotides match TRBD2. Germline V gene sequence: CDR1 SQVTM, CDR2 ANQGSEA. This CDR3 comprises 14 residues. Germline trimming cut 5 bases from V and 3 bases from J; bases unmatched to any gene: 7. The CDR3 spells CSVKVAGAKETQYF. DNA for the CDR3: TGCAGCGTTAAGGTAGCGGGGGCTAAAGAGACCCAGTACTTC.

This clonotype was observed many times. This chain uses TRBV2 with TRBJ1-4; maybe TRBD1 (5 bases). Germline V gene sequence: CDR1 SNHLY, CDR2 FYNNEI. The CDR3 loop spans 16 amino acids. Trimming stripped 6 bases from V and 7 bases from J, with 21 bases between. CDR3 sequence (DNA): TGTGCCAGCAGCGAAACGGGGCCGAGGCGTCCTGAAAAACTGTTTTTT. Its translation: CASSETGPRRPEKLFF.

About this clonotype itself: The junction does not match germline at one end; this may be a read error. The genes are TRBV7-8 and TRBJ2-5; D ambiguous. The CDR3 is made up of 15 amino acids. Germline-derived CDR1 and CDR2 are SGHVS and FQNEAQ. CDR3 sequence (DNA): TGCGCCAGCAGCCCGGTCAAGGACGGAAGAGAGACCCAGTACTTC. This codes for CASSPVKDGRETQYF.

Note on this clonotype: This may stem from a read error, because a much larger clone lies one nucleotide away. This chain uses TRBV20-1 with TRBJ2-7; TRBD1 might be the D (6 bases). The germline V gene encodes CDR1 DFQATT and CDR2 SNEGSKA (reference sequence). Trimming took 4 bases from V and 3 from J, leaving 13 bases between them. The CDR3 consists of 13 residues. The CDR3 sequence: CSATDSAYYEQYF. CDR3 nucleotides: TGCAGTGCTACGGACAGTGCCTACTACGAGCAGTACTTC.

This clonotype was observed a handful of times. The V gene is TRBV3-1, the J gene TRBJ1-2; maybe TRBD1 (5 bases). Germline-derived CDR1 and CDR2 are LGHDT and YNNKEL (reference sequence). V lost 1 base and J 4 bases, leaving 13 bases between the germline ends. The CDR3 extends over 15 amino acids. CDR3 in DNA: TGTGCCAGCAGCCAAGTGGGCAGGGAAACCTATGGCTACACCTTC. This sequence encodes CASSQVGRETYGYTF. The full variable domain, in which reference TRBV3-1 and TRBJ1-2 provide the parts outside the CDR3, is DTAVSQTPKYLVTQMGNDKSIKCEQNLGHDTMYWYKQDSKKFLKIMFSYNNKELIINETVPNRFSPKSPDKAHLNLHINSLELGDSAVYFCASSQVGRETYGYTFGSGTRLTVV.

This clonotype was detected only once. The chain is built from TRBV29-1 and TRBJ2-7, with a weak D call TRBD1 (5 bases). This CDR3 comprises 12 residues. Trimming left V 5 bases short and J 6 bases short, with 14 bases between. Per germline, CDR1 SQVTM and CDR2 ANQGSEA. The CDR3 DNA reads TGCAGCGTTAGCTACAGGATGGCCGAGCAGTACTTC. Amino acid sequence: CSVSYRMAEQYF.